The rows below give T cell receptor beta chains drawn from one sample of a study of cytomegalovirus exposure and HLA in healthy donors. TCRdb's table, derived via immunoSEQ multiplex PCR, lists solely in-frame clones and lacks some. The sample includes about 150,000 clones, roughly 80% of them seen just once. Sequenced sample: PBMCs. The source is a male donor in good health and CMV-seronegative. Each CDR3 is given with its conserved first and last residue. The D gene is left open where the match is weak. Size is omitted from some rows. Given values are once, few, many or a class for expanded clones.

v_call	clone_size	j_call	d_call	cdr3_aa	cdr3_nt
TRBV28	.	TRBJ1-4	.	CASSWQGGEKLFF	TGTGCCAGCAGTTGGCAGGGCGGTGAAAAACTGTTTTTT
TRBV5-3	.	TRBJ1-5	.	CARSFGEVDQPQHF	TGTGCCAGAAGCTTCGGAGAGGTAGATCAGCCCCAGCATTTT
TRBV7-2	.	TRBJ2-3	TRBD1	CASSNKRDRVGADTQYF	TGTGCCAGCAGTAACAAGAGGGACAGGGTCGGAGCAGATACGCAGTATTTT
TRBV19	.	TRBJ2-5	.	CASSMESAQYF	TGTGCCAGTAGTATGGAGTCCGCGCAGTACTTC
TRBV9	.	TRBJ2-7	TRBD2	CASSRGLAGSYEQYF	TGTGCCAGCTCCCGTGGACTAGCGGGATCCTACGAGCAGTACTTC
TRBV7-2	.	TRBJ2-7	TRBD2	CASSLRKRERYEQYF	TGTGCCAGCAGCTTACGGAAGCGGGAGCGCTACGAGCAGTACTTC
TRBV7-9	.	TRBJ2-5	TRBD2	CASSLVAGGKETQYF	TGTGCCAGCAGCTTAGTAGCGGGGGGAAAAGAGACCCAGTACTTC
TRBV10-3	once	TRBJ1-1	.	CAISDLRGRDTEAFF	TGTGCCATCAGTGACCTGCGGGGCCGGGACACTGAAGCTTTCTTT
TRBV25-1	.	TRBJ2-1	.	CASSETIGGEQFF	TGTGCCAGCAGTGAGACCATAGGGGGTGAGCAGTTCTTC
TRBV5-1	.	TRBJ1-1	.	CASSLQDNTEAFF	TGCGCCAGCAGCTTACAGGATAACACTGAAGCTTTCTTT
TRBV21-1	.	TRBJ1-2	.	CASSLPGQTYGYTF	TGTGCCAGCAGCCTGCCGGGACAGACCTATGGCTACACCTTC
TRBV19	.	TRBJ1-1	.	CASRQAGEAFF	TGTGCCAGTAGACAGGCTGGTGAAGCTTTCTTT
TRBV11-3	.	TRBJ2-2	TRBD2	CASSLGALAAANTGELFF	TGTGCCAGCAGCTTAGGGGCGCTAGCGGCAGCGAACACCGGGGAGCTGTTTTTT
TRBV11-2	few	TRBJ1-2	.	CASKSTANYGYTF	TGTGCCAGCAAGTCCACAGCTAACTATGGCTACACCTTC
TRBV10-2	.	TRBJ1-1	.	CASSESGGATEAFF	TGCGCCAGCAGTGAGTCGGGAGGGGCTACTGAAGCTTTCTTT
TRBV5-6	few	TRBJ2-1	.	CASSLGSGEQFF	TGTGCCAGCAGCTTGGGCAGTGGTGAGCAGTTCTTC
TRBV29-1	once	TRBJ2-3	.	CSVLQGWGSDTQYF	TGCAGCGTTTTACAGGGTTGGGGGTCAGATACGCAGTATTTT
TRBV7-3	.	TRBJ2-3	TRBD2	CASSTRTSGVDTQYF	TGTGCCAGCAGCACTCGGACTAGCGGGGTGGATACGCAGTATTTT
TRBV7-2	.	TRBJ2-7	.	CASSASWGRESRGGEQYF	TGTGCCAGCAGCGCCTCATGGGGGCGGGAGTCGCGTGGTGGCGAGCAGTACTTC
TRBV11-2	.	TRBJ1-3	.	CASSFRGSSGNTIYF	TGTGCCAGCAGCTTCAGGGGTAGCTCTGGAAACACCATATATTTT
TRBV5-1	.	TRBJ2-5	.	CASSLGPRGETQYF	TGCGCCAGCAGCTTGGGTCCTAGAGGTGAGACCCAGTACTTC